The TCR beta chain under discussion was sequenced for a study of blood T cell repertoires in COVID-19. Study summary: Whether acute or convalescent, the COVID-19 samples came from the United States, Italy and Spain.

The junction had 5 bases not matched to a gene; V was cut back by 1 base and J by 1 base. The CDR3 has 16 residues. CDR1 and CDR2 (germline): GTSNPN, SVGIG (reference sequence). Profiling relied on immunoSEQ multiplex PCR, and the TCRdb table lists in-frame clones only, not all of them. The data show some 83,000 clones, 84% seen once. The J gene is TRBJ2-1, the V gene TRBV30, with TRBD2 matching 9 bases. The specimen was peripheral blood. This receptor was taken from a man in his fifties with acute or convalescent COVID-19. The chain's CDR3 is CAWSGIAGVSYNEQFF. CDR3 nucleotides: TGTGCCTGGAGTGGGATAGCGGGGGTGTCCTACAATGAGCAGTTCTTC.